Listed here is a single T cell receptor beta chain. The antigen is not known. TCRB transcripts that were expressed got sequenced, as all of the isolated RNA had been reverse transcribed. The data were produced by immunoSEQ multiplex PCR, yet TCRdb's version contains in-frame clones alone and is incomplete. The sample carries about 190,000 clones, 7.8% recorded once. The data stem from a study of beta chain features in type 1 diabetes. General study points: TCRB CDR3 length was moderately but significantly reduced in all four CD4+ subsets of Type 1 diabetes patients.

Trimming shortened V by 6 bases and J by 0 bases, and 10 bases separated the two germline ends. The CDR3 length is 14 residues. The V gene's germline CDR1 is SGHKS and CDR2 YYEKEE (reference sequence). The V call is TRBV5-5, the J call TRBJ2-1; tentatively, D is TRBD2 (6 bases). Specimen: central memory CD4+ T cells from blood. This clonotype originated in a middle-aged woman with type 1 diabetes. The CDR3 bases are TGTGCCAGCACCACCGGGAGCTCCTACAATGAGCAGTTCTTC. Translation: CASTTGSSYNEQFF. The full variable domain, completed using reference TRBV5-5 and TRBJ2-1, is DAGVTQSPTHLIKTRGQQVTLRCSPISGHKSVSWYQQVLGQGPQFIFQYYEKEERGRGNFPDRFSARQFPNYSSELNVNALLLGDSALYLCASTTGSSYNEQFFGPGTRLTVL.